The entry that follows covers one TCR beta chain sequence. The germline V and J ends were trimmed by 4 bases and 0 bases, with 13 bases remaining between them. Germline V gives CDR1 SNHLY, CDR2 FYNNEI. There are 15 residues in the CDR3. Per the original methods: Amplification of reference gene primers provided the estimated nucleated cell counts. Generated by immunoSEQ multiplex PCR, the TCRdb table keeps only in-frame clones and is missing some. The V and J calls and clone size were taken over from that table, and D and trimming were inferred from the DNA. The table includes tens of thousands of clones, approximately 88% detected once. The data were taken from a study of blood T cell repertoires in COVID-19. Study overall: The origin of the acute and convalescent COVID-19 samples was the United States, Italy and Spain. In each case, the material was cDNA or gDNA derived from T cells, B-cell-depleted T cells, or PBMCs.

Sequencing was performed on peripheral blood. J is TRBJ2-7 and V is TRBV2, with a possible D match to TRBD2 (6 bases). The clonotype was recovered from a woman in her sixties or seventies with acute or convalescent COVID-19. CDR3 sequence reads: CASSVRGLTSYEQYF. In nucleotides, the CDR3 is TGTGCCAGCAGTGTGCGGGGCCTCACCTCCTACGAGCAGTACTTC.